Listed below are T cell receptor beta chains from one sample, sequenced in a study of shared clonotypes between healthy human individuals. Profiling relied on immunoSEQ multiplex PCR, and the TCRdb table lists in-frame clones only, not all of them. Of hundreds of thousands of clones listed, over 65% are singletons. The source material was PBMCs. The receptors derive from a woman aged 40 to 50 in good health. Some clones in this sample may be carry-over from other donors' samples. Both conserved end residues are part of each CDR3. The D gene is left open where the match is weak. Size tells how often a clone was seen (once, few, many) or the class of an expanded clone, and some rows leave it out.

J,V,size,D,DNA,CDR3
TRBJ1-5,TRBV6-5,-,-,TGTGCCAGCAGTGACTCCGAGCATGGGGTCCAGCCCCAGCATTTT,CASSDSEHGVQPQHF
TRBJ2-3,TRBV15,-,-,TGTGCCACCAGCAGACCCGGGACCCCCGAAGATACGCAGTATTTT,CATSRPGTPEDTQYF
TRBJ1-5,TRBV28,-,-,TGTGCCAGCAGTTTAGTCGCAGGGGCGTATCGCAATCAGCCCCAGCATTTT,CASSLVAGAYRNQPQHF
TRBJ2-2,TRBV6-5,few,-,TGTGCCAGCAGACATAAGCCACAGGGTTTCGGGGAGCTGTTTTTT,CASRHKPQGFGELFF
TRBJ2-7,TRBV7-9,-,TRBD1,TGTGCCAGCAGCTTGGGGGACAGGCGTGGGGAGCAGTACTTC,CASSLGDRRGEQYF
TRBJ1-1,TRBV6-9,-,-,TGTGCCAGCAGTTATTCGGGCACAATGAACACTGAAGCTTTCTTT,CASSYSGTMNTEAFF
TRBJ2-1,TRBV7-6,few,-,TGTGCCAGCAGCTTAGTTAGCGGAGTCTCCTACAATGAGCAGTTCTTC,CASSLVSGVSYNEQFF
TRBJ1-2,TRBV30,-,-,TGTGCCTGGAGTAGGGGGGACTCCTATGGCTACACCTTC,CAWSRGDSYGYTF
TRBJ2-7,TRBV7-8,-,TRBD2,TGTGCCAGCAGCTTAGGGGGGGGTTTAAGGTACGAGCAGTACTTC,CASSLGGGLRYEQYF
TRBJ2-5,TRBV27,once,TRBD2,TGTGCCAGCAACCTAGCGGGAAGCGGAGAGACCCAGTACTTC,CASNLAGSGETQYF
TRBJ2-5,TRBV19,-,TRBD2,TGTGCCAGTAGTATACCTAGCGGGAAGCAAGAGACCCAGTACTTC,CASSIPSGKQETQYF
TRBJ2-1,TRBV5-1,few,-,TGCGCCAGCAGCCCACGGGCTGTCAGGGAGCAGTTCTTC,CASSPRAVREQFF
TRBJ1-2,TRBV11-2,-,TRBD1,TGTGCCAGCAGAAGGACAGGGTTTTTGGGCTACACCTTC,CASRRTGFLGYTF
TRBJ1-2,TRBV10-3,-,-,TGTGCCATCAGTGAGCCCCAAGCTAGGGCTAACTATGGCTACACCTTC,CAISEPQARANYGYTF
TRBJ1-5,TRBV27,-,TRBD1,TGTGCCAGGCAGGGGGCGCCGGTACAGCCCCAGCATTTT,CARQGAPVQPQHF
TRBJ2-3,TRBV5-1,-,TRBD1,TGCGCCAGCAGCTTGGCGGACAGGGATACAGATACGCAGTATTTT,CASSLADRDTDTQYF
TRBJ1-1,TRBV7-2,-,TRBD1,TGTGCCAGCAGGCTGACAGGGGACACTGAAGCTTTCTTT,CASRLTGDTEAFF
TRBJ1-1,TRBV27,-,-,TGTGCCAGCAGTTTAAGGATTCGGGGAACTGAAGCTTTCTTT,CASSLRIRGTEAFF
TRBJ1-2,TRBV28,-,-,TGTGCCAGCAGTTTAAGGCCAGTCTATGGCTACACCTTC,CASSLRPVYGYTF
TRBJ2-5,TRBV27,-,-,TGTGCCAGTAAGCAGGGGGGACAAGAGACCCAGTACTTC,CASKQGGQETQYF
TRBJ1-5,TRBV4-1,-,-,TGCGCCAGCAGCCTAGAAACAGGGAGGAATCAGCCCCAGCATTTT,CASSLETGRNQPQHF
TRBJ1-5,TRBV16,-,-,TGTGCCAGCAGCCAACTCCGGCAGGGGAATCAGCCCCAGCATTTT,CASSQLRQGNQPQHF
TRBJ2-2,TRBV4-2,few,-,TGTGCCAGCAGCCCCGACCCACGGTACCAAAGGCGCCGGGCGAACACCGGGGAGCTGTTTTTT,CASSPDPRYQRRRANTGELFF
TRBJ1-3,TRBV6-5,many,-,TGTGCCAGCAGCCTCGCCGGGTCCGGAAACACCATATATTTT,CASSLAGSGNTIYF
TRBJ2-1,TRBV9,-,TRBD2,TGTGCCAGCAGCGTAGCCCTCGGACTAGTATACAATGAGCAGTTCTTC,CASSVALGLVYNEQFF
TRBJ2-1,TRBV15,many,-,TGTGCCACCAGCAGAGATTTTCCGCGGCACAATGAGCAGTTCTTC,CATSRDFPRHNEQFF